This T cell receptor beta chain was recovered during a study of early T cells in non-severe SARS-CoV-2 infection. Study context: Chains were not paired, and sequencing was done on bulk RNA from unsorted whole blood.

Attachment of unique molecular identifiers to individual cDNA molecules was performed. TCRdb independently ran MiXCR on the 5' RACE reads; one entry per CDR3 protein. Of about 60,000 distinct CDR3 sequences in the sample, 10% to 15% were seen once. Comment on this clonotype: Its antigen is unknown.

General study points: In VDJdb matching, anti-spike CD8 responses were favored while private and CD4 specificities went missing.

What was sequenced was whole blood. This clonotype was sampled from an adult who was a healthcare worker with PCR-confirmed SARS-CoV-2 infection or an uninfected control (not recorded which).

This CDR3 reads CASRTGEGHWNEQFF. The CDR3 DNA is TGTGCCAGCAGGACAGGGGAAGGACATTGGAATGAGCAGTTCTTC. The rearrangement links TRBV6-2 or TRBV6-3 to TRBJ2-1; 8 bases align to TRBD1. The V and J ends lost 6 bases and 7 bases, in that order; junction bases with no gene match: 11. This CDR3 is 15 amino acids long. Germline CDR1 reads MNHEY; CDR2 reads SVGEGT.